This T cell receptor beta chain was obtained from a study of neoadjuvant anti-PD-1 for oral cavity cancer. Clones were read by immunoSEQ multiplex PCR, and TCRdb kept only the in-frame ones, dropping some. The sample carries about 23,000 clones, about 30% recorded once. As concerns this clone: Its antigen is unknown. A junction boundary mismatches the germline segment, possibly from a read error.

Study findings and constraints: Post-treatment tumors with larger preexisting clones showed more shrinkage. Treg/Th17 ratio rose with pretreatment blood and fell with post-treatment tumor TCRbeta clonality.

The germline gives CDR1 SQVTM, CDR2 ANQGSEA. The CDR3 has 14 residues. The time point: after neoadjuvant nivolumab, at surgical resection. The material sequenced was tumor tissue, taken after nivolumab (anti-PD-1) treatment. This clonotype was sampled from a person aged 35-79 years with oral cavity squamous cell carcinoma. The chain uses TRBV29-1 and TRBJ2-1; 10 positions match TRBD2. In DNA form, the CDR3 reads TGCAGCGTTGCAAACCAGGTAGCGGGGGGCTATCGCCTCTTC. As protein: CSVANQVAGGYRLF.